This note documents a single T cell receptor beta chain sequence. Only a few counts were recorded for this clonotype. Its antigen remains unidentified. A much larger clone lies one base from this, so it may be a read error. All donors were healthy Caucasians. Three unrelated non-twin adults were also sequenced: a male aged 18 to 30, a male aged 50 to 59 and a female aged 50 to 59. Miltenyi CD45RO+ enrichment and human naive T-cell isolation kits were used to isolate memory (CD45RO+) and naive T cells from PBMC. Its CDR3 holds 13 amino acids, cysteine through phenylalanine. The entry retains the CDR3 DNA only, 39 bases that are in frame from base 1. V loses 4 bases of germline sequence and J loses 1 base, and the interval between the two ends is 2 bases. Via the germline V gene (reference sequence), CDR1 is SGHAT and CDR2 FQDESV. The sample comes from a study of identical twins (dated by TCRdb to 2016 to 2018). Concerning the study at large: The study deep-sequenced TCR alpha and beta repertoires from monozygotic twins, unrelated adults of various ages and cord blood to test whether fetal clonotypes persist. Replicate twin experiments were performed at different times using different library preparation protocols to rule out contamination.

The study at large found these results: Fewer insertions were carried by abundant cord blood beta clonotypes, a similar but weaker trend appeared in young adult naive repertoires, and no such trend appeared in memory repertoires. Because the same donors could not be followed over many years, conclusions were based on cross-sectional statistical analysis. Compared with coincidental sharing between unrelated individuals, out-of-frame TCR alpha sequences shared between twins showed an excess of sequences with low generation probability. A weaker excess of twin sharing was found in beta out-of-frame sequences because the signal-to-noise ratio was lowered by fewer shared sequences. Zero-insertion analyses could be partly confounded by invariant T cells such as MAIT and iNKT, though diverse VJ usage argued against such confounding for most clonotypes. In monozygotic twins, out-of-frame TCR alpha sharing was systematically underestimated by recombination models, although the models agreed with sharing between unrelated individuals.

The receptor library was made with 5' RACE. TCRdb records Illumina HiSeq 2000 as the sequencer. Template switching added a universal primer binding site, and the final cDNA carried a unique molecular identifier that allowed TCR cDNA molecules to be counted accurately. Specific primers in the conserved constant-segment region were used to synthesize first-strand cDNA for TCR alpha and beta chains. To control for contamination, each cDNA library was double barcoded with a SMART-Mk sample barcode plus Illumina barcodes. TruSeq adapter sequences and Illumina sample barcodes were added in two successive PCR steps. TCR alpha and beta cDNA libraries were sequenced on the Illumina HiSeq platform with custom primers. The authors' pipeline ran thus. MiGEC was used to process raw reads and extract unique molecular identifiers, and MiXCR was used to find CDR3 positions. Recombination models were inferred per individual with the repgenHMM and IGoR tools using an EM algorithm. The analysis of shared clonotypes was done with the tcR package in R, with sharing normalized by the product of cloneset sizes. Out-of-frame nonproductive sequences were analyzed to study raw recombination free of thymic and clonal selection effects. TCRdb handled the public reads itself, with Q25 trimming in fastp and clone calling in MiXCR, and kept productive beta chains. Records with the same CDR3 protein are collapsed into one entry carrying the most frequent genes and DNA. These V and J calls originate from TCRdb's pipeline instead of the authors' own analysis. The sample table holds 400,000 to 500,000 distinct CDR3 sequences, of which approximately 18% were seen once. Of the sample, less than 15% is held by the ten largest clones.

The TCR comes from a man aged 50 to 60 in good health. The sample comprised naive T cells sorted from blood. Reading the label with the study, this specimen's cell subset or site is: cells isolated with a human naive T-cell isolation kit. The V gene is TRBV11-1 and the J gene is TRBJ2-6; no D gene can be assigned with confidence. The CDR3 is CASSWSGANVLTF. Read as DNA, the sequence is TGTGCCAGCAGCTGGTCTGGGGCCAACGTCCTGACTTTC.